One sample yielded the 10 T cell receptor beta chains listed below, sequenced in a study of shared clonotypes between healthy human individuals. Profiling relied on immunoSEQ multiplex PCR, and the TCRdb table lists in-frame clones only, not all of them. The table includes 2 million to 3 million clones, 90% to 95% detected once. Sequenced material: naive CD4+ T cells from PBMCs. This sample's subset: CD45RA+ positively selected. These receptors all stem from a man younger than 30 in good health. Some clones in this sample may be carry-over from other donors' samples.

The genes are TRBV18 and TRBJ1-1, with 8 bases matching TRBD1. After removal of 2 bases from V and 4 bases from J, the junction contained 3 bases not matched to a gene. Germline V lookup: CDR1 KGHSH, CDR2 LQKENI. CDR3 size: 14 residues. The CDR3 loop is CASSPVTGVTEAFF. The CDR3, as DNA: TGTGCCAGCTCACCAGTGACAGGGGTCACTGAAGCTTTCTTT.

The rearrangement joins TRBV11-2 to TRBJ1-2, with D perhaps TRBD1 (5 bases). Looked up from germline, CDR1 is SGHAT and CDR2 is FQNNGV. The CDR3 is 17 amino acids. V lost 4 bases, J lost 7 bases, and 25 bases lay in between. This chain's CDR3 is CASSSILGVITRVGYTF. Here the CDR3 DNA reads TGTGCCAGCAGCTCAATCCTAGGTGTGATTACCAGGGTTGGCTACACCTTC.

This clone was seen a single time. This sequence joins TRBV4-1 and TRBJ1-6; a weak D match, TRBD1 (5 bases). The CDR3 sequence is 17 residues long. V was cut by 0 bases and J by 7 bases, with 16 bases left in between. In germline, CDR1 is MGHRA, CDR2 YSYEKL. The CDR3 region has the DNA TGCGCCAGCAGCCAAGATATAATCAGGGCGCGAAATTCACCCCTCCACTTT. It is translated as CASSQDIIRARNSPLHF.

J is TRBJ1-2 and V is TRBV5-1; TRBD1 matches at 9 bases. The length of the CDR3 is 14 residues. Looked up from germline, CDR1 is SGHRS and CDR2 is YFSETQ. After removal of 3 bases from V and 3 bases from J, the junction contained 3 bases not matched to a gene. In DNA form, the CDR3 reads TGCGCCAGCAGCTGGGACAGGGACGACTATGGCTACACCTTC. Translating gives CASSWDRDDYGYTF.

This clone was observed once. The chain couples TRBV7-8 to TRBJ1-6, with D tentatively TRBD1 (5 bases). There are 14 residues in the CDR3. With 1 base removed from V and 5 bases from J, the gap between germline ends came to 6 bases. From germline, CDR1 is SGHVS and CDR2 FQNEAQ. CDR3 protein: CASSLGGDNSPLHF. As DNA, the CDR3 is TGTGCCAGCAGCTTAGGGGGGGATAATTCACCCCTCCACTTT.

On this clone: Other DNA sequences in the sample encode the same CDR3. The chain couples TRBV7-2 to TRBJ1-3, with TRBD1 matching over 9 bases. Germline loops: CDR1 SGHTA, CDR2 FQGNSA. Trimming at V came to 3 bases and at J to 0 bases, leaving 0 bases not matched to a gene. This CDR3 is built from 15 residues. CDR3 sequence reads: CASSLTGGSGNTIYF. The CDR3 nucleotides read TGTGCCAGCAGCTTGACAGGGGGCTCTGGAAACACCATATATTTT.

A remark on this clone: Other DNA sequences from this sample encode an identical CDR3 as well. V is TRBV27 and J is TRBJ2-7; D is unresolved. V was pared by 4 bases and J by 3 bases, with 10 bases between. Germline assignment: CDR1 MNHEY and CDR2 SMNVEV (reference sequence). This CDR3 spans 13 amino acids. In DNA, the CDR3 is TGTGCCAGCAGTTCAAGTCTGGGCTACGAGCAGTACTTC. Amino acid sequence: CASSSSLGYEQYF.

The V and J genes are TRBV21-1 and TRBJ2-7; TRBD1 reflects the table's D call only, with no check against the DNA. TRBV21-1 is noted as a pseudogene. The CDR3 totals 14 residues. The CDR3 protein is CASSKGQGIYEQYF. CDR3 nucleotides: TGTGCCAGCAGCAAAGGACAGGGAATCTACGAGCAGTACTTC.

V gene TRBV5-1 combines with J gene TRBJ1-2, with 7 bases aligning to TRBD1. The V and J ends lost 2 bases and 4 bases, in that order; junction bases with no gene match: 8. Germline lookup yields CDR1 SGHRS and CDR2 YFSETQ. The CDR3 is 15 residues long. CDR3: CASSFIPDRAYGYTF. The DNA of the CDR3 is TGCGCCAGCAGCTTCATCCCAGACAGGGCCTATGGCTACACCTTC.

With respect to this clone: The junction differs from germline at one of its ends, possibly a read error. This sequence joins TRBV2 and TRBJ1-2; 7 positions match TRBD1. Germline V gene sequence: CDR1 SNHLY, CDR2 FYNNEI. This CDR3 is built from 15 residues. The CDR3 region is CASREGIGGYYGYTF. CDR3 in DNA: TGTGCCAGCAGGGAAGGGATAGGGGGCTACTATGGCTACACCTTC.